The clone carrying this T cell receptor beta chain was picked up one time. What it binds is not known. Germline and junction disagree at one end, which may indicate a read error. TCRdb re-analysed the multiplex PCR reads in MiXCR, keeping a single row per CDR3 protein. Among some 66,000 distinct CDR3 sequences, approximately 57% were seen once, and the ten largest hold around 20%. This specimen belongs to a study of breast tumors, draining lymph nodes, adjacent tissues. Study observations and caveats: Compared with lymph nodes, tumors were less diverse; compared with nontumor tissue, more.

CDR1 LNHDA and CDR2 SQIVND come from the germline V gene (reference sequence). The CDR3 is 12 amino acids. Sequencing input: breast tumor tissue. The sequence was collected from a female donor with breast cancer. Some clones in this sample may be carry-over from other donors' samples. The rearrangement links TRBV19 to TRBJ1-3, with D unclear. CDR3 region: CATRPGENTTYF. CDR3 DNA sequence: TGTGCCACCCGACCTGGGGAGAACACCACATATTTT.